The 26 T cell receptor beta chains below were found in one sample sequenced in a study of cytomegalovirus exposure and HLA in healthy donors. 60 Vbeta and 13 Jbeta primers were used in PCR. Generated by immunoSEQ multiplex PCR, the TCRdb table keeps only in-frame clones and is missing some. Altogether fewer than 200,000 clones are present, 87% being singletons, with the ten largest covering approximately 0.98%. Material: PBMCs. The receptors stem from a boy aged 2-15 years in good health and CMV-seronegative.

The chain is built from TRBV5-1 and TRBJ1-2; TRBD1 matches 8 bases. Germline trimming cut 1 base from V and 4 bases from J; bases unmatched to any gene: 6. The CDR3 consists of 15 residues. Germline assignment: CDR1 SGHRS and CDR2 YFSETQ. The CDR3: CASSLSTTGVYGYTF. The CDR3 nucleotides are TGCGCCAGCAGCTTGTCCACGACAGGGGTCTATGGCTACACCTTC.

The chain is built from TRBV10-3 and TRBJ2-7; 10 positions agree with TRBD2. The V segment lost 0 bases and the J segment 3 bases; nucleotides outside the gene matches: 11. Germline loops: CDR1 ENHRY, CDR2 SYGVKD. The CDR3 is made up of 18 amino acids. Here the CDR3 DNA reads TGTGCCATCAGTGAGTCGACAGGGAAGCGGGGGGGATACTACGAGCAGTACTTC. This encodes CAISESTGKRGGYYEQYF.

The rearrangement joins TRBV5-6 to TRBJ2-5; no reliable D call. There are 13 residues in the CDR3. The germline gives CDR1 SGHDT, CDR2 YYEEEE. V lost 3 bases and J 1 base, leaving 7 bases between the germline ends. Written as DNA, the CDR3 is TGTGCCAGCAGCTCCCAGATCCAAGAGACCCAGTACTTC. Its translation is CASSSQIQETQYF.

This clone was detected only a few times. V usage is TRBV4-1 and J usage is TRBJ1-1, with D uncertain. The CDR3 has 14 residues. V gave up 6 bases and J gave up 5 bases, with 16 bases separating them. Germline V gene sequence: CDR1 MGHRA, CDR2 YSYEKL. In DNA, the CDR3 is TGCGCCAGCAGGGGCGGGGAAGAAGTGACTGAAGCTTTCTTT. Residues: CASRGGEEVTEAFF.

CDR3 amino acids: CASTSGQTPSSGNTIYF. The DNA for the CDR3 is TGTGCCAGCACCTCAGGACAGACTCCTAGCTCTGGAAACACCATATATTTT. V gene TRBV7-6 combines with J gene TRBJ1-3, with a tentative D call TRBD1 (6 bases). This CDR3 has 17 residues. V lost 7 bases and J lost 0, with 19 bases in between. CDR1 is SGHVS, CDR2 FNYEAQ, per germline.

CDR3 in DNA: TGTGCCAGCAGCCCACGGACAGGGCCAGGGGGAGTCTACACCTTC. The encoded protein is CASSPRTGPGGVYTF. This chain uses TRBV7-8 with TRBJ1-2; 8 positions match TRBD1. Germline V gives CDR1 SGHVS, CDR2 FQNEAQ. This CDR3 comprises 15 residues. V lost 5 bases to trimming and J lost 10 bases; unmatched junction nucleotides: 15.

The CDR3 protein is CASSPQETQYF. The CDR3 region has the DNA TGTGCCAGCAGCCCTCAAGAGACCCAGTACTTC. V and J are TRBV25-1 and TRBJ2-5; no clear D. Trimming removed 6 bases at V and 2 bases at J, with 4 bases between. Germline CDR1 and CDR2: MGHDK and SYGVNS. This CDR3 region has 11 residues.

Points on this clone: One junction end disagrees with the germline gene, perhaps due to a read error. CDR3 protein: CSSSLQRVYLNTEAFF. The CDR3 bases are TGTTCCAGCAGCTTACAACGAGTTTACCTGAACACTGAAGCTTTCTTT. The chain uses TRBV7-9 and TRBJ1-1; D gene uncertain. In germline, CDR1 is SEHNR, CDR2 FQNEAQ (reference sequence). The CDR3 is 16 amino acids.

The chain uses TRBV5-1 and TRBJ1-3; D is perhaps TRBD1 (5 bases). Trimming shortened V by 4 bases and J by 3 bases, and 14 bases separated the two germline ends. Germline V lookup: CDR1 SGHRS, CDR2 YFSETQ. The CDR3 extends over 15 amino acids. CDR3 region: CASSPLNRIGNTIYF. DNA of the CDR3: TGCGCCAGCAGCCCCCTTAACAGGATTGGAAACACCATATATTTT. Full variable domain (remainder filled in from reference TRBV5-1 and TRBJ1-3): KAGVTQTPRYLIKTRGQQVTLSCSPISGHRSVSWYQQTPGQGLQFLFEYFSETQRNKGNFPGRFSGRQFSNSRSEMNVSTLELGDSALYLCASSPLNRIGNTIYFGEGSWLTVV.

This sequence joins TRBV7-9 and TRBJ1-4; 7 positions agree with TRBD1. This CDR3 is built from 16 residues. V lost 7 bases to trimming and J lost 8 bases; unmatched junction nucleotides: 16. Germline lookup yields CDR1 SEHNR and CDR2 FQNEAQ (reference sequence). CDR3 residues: CASIQRGERGQEKLFF. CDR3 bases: TGTGCCAGCATACAGCGAGGGGAAAGGGGGCAGGAAAAACTGTTTTTT.

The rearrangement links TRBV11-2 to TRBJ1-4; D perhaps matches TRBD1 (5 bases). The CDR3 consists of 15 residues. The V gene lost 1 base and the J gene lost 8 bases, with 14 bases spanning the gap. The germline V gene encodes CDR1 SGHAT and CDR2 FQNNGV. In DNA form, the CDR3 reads TGTGCCAGCAGCTTAGTGCGGGGGGTAGGCGAAAAACTGTTTTTT. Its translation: CASSLVRGVGEKLFF. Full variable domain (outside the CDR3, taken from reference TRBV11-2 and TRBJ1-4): EAGVAQSPRYKIIEKRQSVAFWCNPISGHATLYWYQQILGQGPKLLIQFQNNGVVDDSQLPKDRFSAERLKGVDSTLKIQPAKLEDSAVYLCASSLVRGVGEKLFFGSGTQLSVL.

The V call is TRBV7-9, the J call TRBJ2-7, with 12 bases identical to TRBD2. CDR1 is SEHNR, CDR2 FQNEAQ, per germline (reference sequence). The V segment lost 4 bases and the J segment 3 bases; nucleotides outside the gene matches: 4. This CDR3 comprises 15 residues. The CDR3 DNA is TGTGCCAGCAGCTCGACTAGCGGGGGTGGCTACGAGCAGTACTTC. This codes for CASSSTSGGGYEQYF.

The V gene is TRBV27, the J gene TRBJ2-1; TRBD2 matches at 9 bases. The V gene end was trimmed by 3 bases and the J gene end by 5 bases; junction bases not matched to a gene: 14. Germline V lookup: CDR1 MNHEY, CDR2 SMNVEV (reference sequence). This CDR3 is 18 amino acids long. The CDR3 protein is CASSLSGAGGPGDNEQFF. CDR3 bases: TGTGCCAGCAGTTTGTCGGGGGCGGGAGGGCCAGGGGACAATGAGCAGTTCTTC.

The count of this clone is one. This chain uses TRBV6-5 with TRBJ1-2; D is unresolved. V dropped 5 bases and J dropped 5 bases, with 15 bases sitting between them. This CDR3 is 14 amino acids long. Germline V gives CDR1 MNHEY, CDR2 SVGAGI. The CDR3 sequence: CASSEPGALYGYTF. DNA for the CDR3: TGTGCCAGCAGTGAACCGGGAGCCCTGTATGGCTACACCTTC.

The CDR3 DNA reads TGTGCCAGCAGTGATCTCTTGGCAGGGGATGCAAACATTCAGTACTTC. This translates into CASSDLLAGDANIQYF. V is TRBV6-1 and J is TRBJ2-4, with D tentatively TRBD1 (6 bases). This CDR3 has 16 residues. Deletions cut 3 bases from V and 6 bases from J, with 18 bases between. Germline V gene sequence: CDR1 MNHNS, CDR2 SASEGT.

The CDR3 loop reads CASSSQGKSNQPQHF. DNA of the CDR3: TGTGCCAGCAGCTCACAGGGGAAAAGCAATCAGCCCCAGCATTTT. The chain recombines TRBV7-9 with TRBJ1-5; 7 bases fit TRBD1. The trim removed 4 bases at V and 1 base at J, leaving 4 bases unmatched. CDR3 length: 15 amino acids. CDR1 is SEHNR, CDR2 FQNEAQ, per germline (reference sequence).

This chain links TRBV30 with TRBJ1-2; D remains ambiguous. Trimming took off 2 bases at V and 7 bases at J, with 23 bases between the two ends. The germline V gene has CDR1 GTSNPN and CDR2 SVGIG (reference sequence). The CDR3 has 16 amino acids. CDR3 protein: CAWSLEARELQGGYTF. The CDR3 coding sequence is TGTGCCTGGAGTTTAGAAGCTAGGGAGCTTCAAGGTGGCTACACCTTC.

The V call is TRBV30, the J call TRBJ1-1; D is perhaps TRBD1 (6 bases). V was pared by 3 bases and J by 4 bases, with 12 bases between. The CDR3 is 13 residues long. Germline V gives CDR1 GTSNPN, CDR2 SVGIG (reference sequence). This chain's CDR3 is CAWSPGAGTEAFF. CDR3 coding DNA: TGTGCCTGGAGCCCAGGGGCGGGCACTGAAGCTTTCTTT.

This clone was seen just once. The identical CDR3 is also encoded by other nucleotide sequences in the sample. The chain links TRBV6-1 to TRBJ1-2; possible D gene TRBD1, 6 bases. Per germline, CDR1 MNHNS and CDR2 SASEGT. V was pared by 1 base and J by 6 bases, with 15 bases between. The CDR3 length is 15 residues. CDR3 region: CASSEGTGILHGYTF. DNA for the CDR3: TGTGCCAGCAGTGAAGGAACAGGGATCCTTCATGGCTACACCTTC.

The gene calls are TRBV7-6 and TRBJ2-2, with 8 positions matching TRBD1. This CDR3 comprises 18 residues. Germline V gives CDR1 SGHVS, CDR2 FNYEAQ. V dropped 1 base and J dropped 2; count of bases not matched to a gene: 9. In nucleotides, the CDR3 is TGTGCCAGCAGCTTAGGGGCCAGGGGGCGTTTAAACACCGGGGAGCTGTTTTTT. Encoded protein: CASSLGARGRLNTGELFF.

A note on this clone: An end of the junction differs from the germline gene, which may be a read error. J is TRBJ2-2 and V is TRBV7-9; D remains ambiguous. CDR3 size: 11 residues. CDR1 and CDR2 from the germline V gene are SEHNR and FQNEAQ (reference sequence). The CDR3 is CSSSRVGELFF. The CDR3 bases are TGTTCCAGCAGCCGTGTCGGGGAGCTGTTTTTT.

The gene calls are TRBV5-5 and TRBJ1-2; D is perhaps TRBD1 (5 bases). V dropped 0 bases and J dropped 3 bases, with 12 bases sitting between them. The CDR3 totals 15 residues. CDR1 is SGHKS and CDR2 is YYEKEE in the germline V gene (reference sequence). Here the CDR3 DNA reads TGTGCCAGCAGCTTGGCCCCAGGGCCCGACTATGGCTACACCTTC. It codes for CASSLAPGPDYGYTF.

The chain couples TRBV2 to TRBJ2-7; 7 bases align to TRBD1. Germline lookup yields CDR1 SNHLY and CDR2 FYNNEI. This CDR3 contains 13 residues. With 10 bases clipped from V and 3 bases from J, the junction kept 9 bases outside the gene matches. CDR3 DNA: TGTGCCACAACGACAGGGCCGATCTACGAGCAGTACTTC. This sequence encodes CATTTGPIYEQYF.

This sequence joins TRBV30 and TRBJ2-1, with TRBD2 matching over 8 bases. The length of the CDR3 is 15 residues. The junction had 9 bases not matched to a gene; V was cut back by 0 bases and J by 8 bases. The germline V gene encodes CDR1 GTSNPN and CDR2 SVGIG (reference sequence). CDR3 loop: CAWSVIGGRSHEQFF. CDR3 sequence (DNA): TGTGCCTGGAGTGTAATCGGCGGGAGGAGCCATGAGCAGTTCTTC. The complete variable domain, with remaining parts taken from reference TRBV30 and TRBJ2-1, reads SQTIHQWPATLVQPVGSPLSLECTVEGTSNPNLYWYRQAAGRGLQLLFYSVGIGQISSEVPQNLSASRPQDRQFILSSKKLLLSDSGFYLCAWSVIGGRSHEQFFGPGTRLTVL.

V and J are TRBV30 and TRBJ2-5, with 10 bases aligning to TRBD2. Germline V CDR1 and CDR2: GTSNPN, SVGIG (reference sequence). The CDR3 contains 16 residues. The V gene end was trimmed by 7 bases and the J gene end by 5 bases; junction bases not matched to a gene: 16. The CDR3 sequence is CAFRAPQRGGGETQYF. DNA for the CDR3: TGTGCCTTCCGGGCGCCTCAGCGGGGGGGCGGGGAGACCCAGTACTTC.

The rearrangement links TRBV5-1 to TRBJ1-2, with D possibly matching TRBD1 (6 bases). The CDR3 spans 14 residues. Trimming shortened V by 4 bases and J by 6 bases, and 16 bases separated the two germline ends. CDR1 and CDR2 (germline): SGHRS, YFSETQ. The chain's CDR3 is CASSPSDSLNGYTF. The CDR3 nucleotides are TGCGCCAGCAGCCCTTCGGACAGTCTAAATGGCTACACCTTC.